The clone carrying this T cell receptor beta chain is large by share. The data derive from a study of spatial heterogeneity in lung cancer. TCRdb analysed the 5' RACE reads with MiXCR anew, one entry per CDR3 protein. The sample shows roughly 1,800 distinct CDR3 sequences, roughly a quarter of them seen only once. The time point was: sample taken at primary tumor resection. The sequence derives from a male donor with early-stage non-small cell lung cancer. Sequencing was performed on normal lung tissue next to the tumor, taken at surgery.

CDR3 loop: CASSLGPPGRGGETQYF. The CDR3 DNA is TGTGCCAGCAGCTTAGGGCCTCCGGGGAGGGGCGGAGAGACCCAGTACTTC. The rearrangement joins TRBV5-4 to TRBJ2-5; TRBD2 agrees at 7 bases. CDR1 is SGHNT, CDR2 YYREEE, per germline (reference sequence). V was pared by 2 bases and J by 4 bases, with 14 bases of the junction left unmatched. The CDR3 consists of 17 residues. Using reference TRBV5-4 and TRBJ2-5 for the parts outside the CDR3, the full variable domain is ETGVTQSPTHLIKTRGQQVTLRCSSQSGHNTVSWYQQALGQGPQFIFQYYREEENGRGNFPPRFSGLQFPNYSSELNVNALELDDSALYLCASSLGPPGRGGETQYFGPGTRLLVL.